This T cell receptor beta chain was found in a study of beta chain features in type 1 diabetes. Study outcomes and limitations: At VDJ recombination sites, type 1 diabetes patients had fewer insertions and more deleted nucleotides. Across all four CD4+ subsets, people with type 1 diabetes showed modestly shorter TCRB CDR3s.

Expressed TCRB transcripts were sequenced because the entire RNA isolate underwent reverse transcription. Using immunoSEQ multiplex PCR, the repertoire was profiled, and TCRdb retains in-frame clones only, with some absent. The sample comprises 200,000 to 300,000 clones, around 20% of which are singletons, and around 0.028% rests with the top ten. This clone was picked up a small number of times. Its specificity is not known. V gave up 2 bases and J gave up 0 bases, with 15 bases separating them. The CDR3 extends over 16 amino acids. Germline V lookup: CDR1 SGHRS, CDR2 YFSETQ. The chain links TRBV5-1 to TRBJ2-7; D might be TRBD1 (6 bases). The specimen sequenced was naive CD4+ T cells from blood. The receptor was derived from a woman between 40 and 55 years old with type 1 diabetes. The DNA for the CDR3 is TGCGCCAGCAGCTTCCAAGGGGGAACCAGCTCCTACGAGCAGTACTTC. Protein product: CASSFQGGTSSYEQYF.